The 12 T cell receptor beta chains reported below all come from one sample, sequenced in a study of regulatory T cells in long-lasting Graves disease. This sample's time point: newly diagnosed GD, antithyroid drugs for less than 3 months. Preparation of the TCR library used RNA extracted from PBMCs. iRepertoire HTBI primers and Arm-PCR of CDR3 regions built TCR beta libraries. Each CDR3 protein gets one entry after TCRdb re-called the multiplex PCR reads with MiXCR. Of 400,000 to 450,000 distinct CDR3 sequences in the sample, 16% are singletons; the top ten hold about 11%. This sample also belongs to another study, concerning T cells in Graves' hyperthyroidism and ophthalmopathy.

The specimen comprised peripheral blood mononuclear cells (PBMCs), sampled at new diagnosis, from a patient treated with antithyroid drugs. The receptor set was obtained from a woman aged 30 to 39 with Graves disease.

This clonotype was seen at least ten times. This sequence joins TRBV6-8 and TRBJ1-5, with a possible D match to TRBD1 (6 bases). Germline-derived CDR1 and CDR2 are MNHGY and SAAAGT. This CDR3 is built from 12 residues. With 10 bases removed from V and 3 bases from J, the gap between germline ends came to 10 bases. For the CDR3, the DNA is TGTGCCAAAAGGGGGTCCAATCAGCCCCAGCATTTT. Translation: CAKRGSNQPQHF.

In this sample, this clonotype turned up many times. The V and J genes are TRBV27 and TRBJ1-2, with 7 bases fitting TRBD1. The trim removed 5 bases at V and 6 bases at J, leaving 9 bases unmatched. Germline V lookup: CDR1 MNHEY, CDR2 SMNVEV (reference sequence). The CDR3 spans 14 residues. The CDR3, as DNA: TGTGCCAGCAGTCGACGACAGGGTACTGATGGCTACACCTTC. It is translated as CASSRRQGTDGYTF.

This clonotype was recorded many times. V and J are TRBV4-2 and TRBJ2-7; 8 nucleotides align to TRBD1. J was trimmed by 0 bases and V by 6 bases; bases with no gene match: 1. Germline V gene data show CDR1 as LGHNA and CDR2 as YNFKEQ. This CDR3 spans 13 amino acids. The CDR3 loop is CASRGTGSYEQYF. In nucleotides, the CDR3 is TGTGCCAGCAGGGGGACAGGCTCCTACGAGCAGTACTTC.

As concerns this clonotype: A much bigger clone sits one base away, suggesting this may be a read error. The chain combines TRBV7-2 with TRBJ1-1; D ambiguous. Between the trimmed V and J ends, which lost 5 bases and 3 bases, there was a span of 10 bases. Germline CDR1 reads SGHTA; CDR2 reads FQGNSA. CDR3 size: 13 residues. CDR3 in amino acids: CASSPWADTEAFF. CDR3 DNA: TGTGCCAGCAGCCCTTGGGCCGACACTGAAGCTTTCTTT.

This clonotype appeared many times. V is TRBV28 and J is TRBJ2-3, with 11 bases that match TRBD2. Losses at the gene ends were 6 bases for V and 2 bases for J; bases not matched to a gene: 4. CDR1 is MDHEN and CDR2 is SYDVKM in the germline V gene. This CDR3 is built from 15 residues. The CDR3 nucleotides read TGTGCCAGCAGGGGGACTAGCGGCTACACAGATACGCAGTATTTT. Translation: CASRGTSGYTDTQYF.

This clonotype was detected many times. The CDR3 nucleotides read TGCAGTGCACTGGGGACTCCGAACACTGAAGCTTTCTTT. It encodes CSALGTPNTEAFF. The chain employs TRBV20-1 and TRBJ1-1; TRBD1 might be the D (5 bases). Deletions cut 6 bases from V and 1 base from J, with 12 bases between. Germline loops: CDR1 DFQATT, CDR2 SNEGSKA (reference sequence). The CDR3 spans 13 residues.

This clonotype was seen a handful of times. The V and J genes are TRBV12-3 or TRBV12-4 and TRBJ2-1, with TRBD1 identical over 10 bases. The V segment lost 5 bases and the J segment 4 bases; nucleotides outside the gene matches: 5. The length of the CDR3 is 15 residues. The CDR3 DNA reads TGTGCCAGCAGTGCTTCGGGACAGGGGTACAATGAGCAGTTCTTC. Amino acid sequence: CASSASGQGYNEQFF.

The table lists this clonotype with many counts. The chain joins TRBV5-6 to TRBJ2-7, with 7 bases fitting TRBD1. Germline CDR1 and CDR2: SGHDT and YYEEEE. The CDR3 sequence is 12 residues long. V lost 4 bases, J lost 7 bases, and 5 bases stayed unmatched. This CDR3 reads CASSGDSIEQYF. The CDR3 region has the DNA TGTGCCAGCAGCGGGGACAGCATTGAGCAGTACTTC.

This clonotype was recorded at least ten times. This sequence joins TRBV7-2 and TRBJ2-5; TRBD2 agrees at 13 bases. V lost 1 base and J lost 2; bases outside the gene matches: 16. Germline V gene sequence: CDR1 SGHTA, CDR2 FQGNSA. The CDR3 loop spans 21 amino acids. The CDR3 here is CASSLVPRTSGRSRRQETQYF. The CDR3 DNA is TGTGCCAGCAGCTTAGTCCCTCGGACTAGCGGGAGATCGAGGAGGCAAGAGACCCAGTACTTC.

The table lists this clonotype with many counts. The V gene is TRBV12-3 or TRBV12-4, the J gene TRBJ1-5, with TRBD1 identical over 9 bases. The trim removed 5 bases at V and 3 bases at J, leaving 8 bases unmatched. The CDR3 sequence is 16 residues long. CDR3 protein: CASSLRTGAFNQPQHF. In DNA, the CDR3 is TGTGCCAGCAGTCTCCGGACAGGGGCATTCAATCAGCCCCAGCATTTT.

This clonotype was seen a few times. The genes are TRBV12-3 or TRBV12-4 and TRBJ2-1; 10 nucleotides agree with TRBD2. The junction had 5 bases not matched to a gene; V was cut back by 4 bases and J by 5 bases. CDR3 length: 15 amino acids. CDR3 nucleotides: TGTGCCAGCAGTTCACAAGCGGGGGGGAACAATGAGCAGTTCTTC. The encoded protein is CASSSQAGGNNEQFF.

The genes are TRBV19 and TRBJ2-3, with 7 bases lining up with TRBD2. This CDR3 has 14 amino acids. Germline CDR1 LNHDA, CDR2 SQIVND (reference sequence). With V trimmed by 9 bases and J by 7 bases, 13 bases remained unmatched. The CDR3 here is CASTRRDYPNTQYF. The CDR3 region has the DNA TGTGCCAGCACCCGCCGGGACTATCCAAATACGCAGTATTTT.